A single TCR beta chain is shown here with its context. Its specificity is unknown. Germline V gives CDR1 SGHDN, CDR2 FVKESK. This CDR3 region has 16 residues. The ends were cut back, 0 bases at V and 4 bases at J, with 13 bases in the middle. Time point described: blood at routine non-recurrence follow-up after resection. These data come from a study of spatial heterogeneity in lung cancer. Study results and caveats: Resection saw ubiquitous expanded tumor TCRs appear in blood more than follow-up did.

TCRdb ran MiXCR on the 5' RACE reads and lists one entry per CDR3 protein. The table lists under 150,000 distinct CDR3 sequences, roughly a tenth of them singletons. The material was PBMCs, obtained at follow-up. This TCR was sampled from a female donor with early-stage non-small cell lung cancer. The chain uses TRBV14 and TRBJ2-1; D gene unclear. This CDR3 is CASSQDRPDLYNEQFF. The CDR3 nucleotides are TGTGCCAGCAGCCAAGATAGACCGGACCTATACAATGAGCAGTTCTTC.